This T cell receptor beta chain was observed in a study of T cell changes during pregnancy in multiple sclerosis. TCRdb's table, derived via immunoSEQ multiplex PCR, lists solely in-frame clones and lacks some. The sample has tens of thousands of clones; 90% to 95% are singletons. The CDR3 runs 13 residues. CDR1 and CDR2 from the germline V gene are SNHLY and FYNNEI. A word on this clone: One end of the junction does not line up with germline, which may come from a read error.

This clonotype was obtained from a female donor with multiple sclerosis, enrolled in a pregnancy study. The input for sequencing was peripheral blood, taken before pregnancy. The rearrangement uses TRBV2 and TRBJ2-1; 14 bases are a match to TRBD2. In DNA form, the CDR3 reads TGTGCTAGCAGGACTAGCGGGAGGAATGAGCAGTTCTTC. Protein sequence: CASRTSGRNEQFF.